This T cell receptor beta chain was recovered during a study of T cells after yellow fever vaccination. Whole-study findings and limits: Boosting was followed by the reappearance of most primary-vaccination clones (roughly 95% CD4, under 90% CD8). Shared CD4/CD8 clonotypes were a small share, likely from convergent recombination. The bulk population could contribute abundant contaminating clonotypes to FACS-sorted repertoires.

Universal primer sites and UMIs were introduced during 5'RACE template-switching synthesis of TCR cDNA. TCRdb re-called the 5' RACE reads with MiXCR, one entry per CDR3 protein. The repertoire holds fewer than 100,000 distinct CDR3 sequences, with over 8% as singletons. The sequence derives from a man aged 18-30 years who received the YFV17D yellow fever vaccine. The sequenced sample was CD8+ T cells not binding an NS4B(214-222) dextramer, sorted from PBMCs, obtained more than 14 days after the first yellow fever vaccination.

CDR3: CASRRIRGTWSPLHF. CDR3 nucleotide sequence: TGTGCCAGCAGACGAATCAGGGGGACTTGGTCACCCCTCCACTTT. The V and J genes are TRBV27 and TRBJ1-6; 7 bases align to TRBD1. The CDR3 is 15 residues long. Germline loops: CDR1 MNHEY, CDR2 SMNVEV (reference sequence). The V gene end was trimmed by 6 bases and the J gene end by 10 bases; junction bases not matched to a gene: 12.